This T cell receptor beta chain was recorded in a study of cytomegalovirus exposure and HLA in healthy donors. Study results and limitations: In vitro work confirmed that a few CMV-associated chains recognize CMV antigens.

Healthy donors of bone marrow made up the group. This clone came up a few times. The antigen is undetermined. Germline CDR1 and CDR2: WNHNN and SYGVQD (reference sequence). The V gene end was trimmed by 8 bases and the J gene end by 6 bases; junction bases not matched to a gene: 1. This CDR3 comprises 12 residues. The primer mix had 60 Vbeta and 13 Jbeta primers. Libraries were prepared by immunoSEQ multiplex PCR; TCRdb keeps only in-frame clonotypes and omits some of them. The repertoire holds approximately 200,000 clones, with roughly 85% as singletons. The chain couples TRBV10-1 to TRBJ1-5; 10 bases map to TRBD1. Sequenced sample: PBMCs. The sequence was collected from a woman in her 30s in good health and CMV-seropositive. The CDR3 bases are TGCGCCAGCGGACAGGGGGGTCAGCCCCAGCATTTT. Encoded protein: CASGQGGQPQHF.